Listed below are T cell receptor beta chains from one sample, sequenced in a study of Ad26.COV2.S vaccination and SARS-CoV-2 variants. The table came from immunoSEQ multiplex PCR; TCRdb's copy has only in-frame clones and leaves some out. The sample holds some 410,000 clones, roughly 90% seen once. Sequenced material: peripheral blood, taken in a trial of Ad26.COV2.S vaccine versus placebo. The receptors derive from a person between 18 and 60 years old who received the Ad26.COV2.S COVID-19 vaccine or a placebo. Each CDR3 is given with its conserved first and last residue. D genes are given only for firm matches. Only some rows state a clone size, as once, few, many or a class for expanded clones.

DNA,CDR3,D,J,V,size
TGTGCCAGCTCACCAAGGAATCAGGGATCGGGTAACTATGGCTACACCTTC,CASSPRNQGSGNYGYTF,NA,TRBJ1-2,TRBV18,NA
TGCGCCAGCAGCTTGCAGGGACAGGGGGCGTCTAAGCTGTTTTTT,CASSLQGQGASKLFF,TRBD1,TRBJ2-2,TRBV5-1,NA
TGTGCCAGCAGCTTAGTTGGCCTCCGGGACAGTGGCTCCTACGAGCAGTACTTC,CASSLVGLRDSGSYEQYF,TRBD1,TRBJ2-7,TRBV7-9,few
TGTGCCAGCAGCGTGGCGGCAGGGCCCTACAATGAGCAGTTCTTC,CASSVAAGPYNEQFF,NA,TRBJ2-1,TRBV9,NA
TGTGCCAGCAGCCAAGGTACAAGGACCCAGTACTTC,CASSQGTRTQYF,NA,TRBJ2-5,TRBV5-4,NA
TGTGCCAGCTCACCTCGACTAGCGGGGAATACGAACACCGGGGAGCTGTTTTTT,CASSPRLAGNTNTGELFF,TRBD2,TRBJ2-2,TRBV18,NA
TGTGCTAGTGGTTTGGACGGAAACTATGGCTACACCTTC,CASGLDGNYGYTF,NA,TRBJ1-2,TRBV12-5,NA
TGCGCCAGCAGCCAAGGGGTGGGTACCTACGAGCAGTACTTC,CASSQGVGTYEQYF,NA,TRBJ2-7,TRBV4-3,NA
TGTGCCAGCAGCGGGACTAGCGGGGGAAACACAGATACGCAGTATTTT,CASSGTSGGNTDTQYF,TRBD2,TRBJ2-3,TRBV3-1/TRBV3-2,NA
TGTGCCAGCAGCCGCCTCGGGACAGCCTACGAGCAGTACTTC,CASSRLGTAYEQYF,TRBD1,TRBJ2-7,TRBV7-2,NA
TGTGCCAGCAGCTTACATAGCGGGGGCGGGTACGAGCAGTACTTC,CASSLHSGGGYEQYF,TRBD2,TRBJ2-7,TRBV7-2,NA
TGTGCCAGCAGGAGGACTAGCGGGGGCCAAGAGACCCAGTACTTC,CASRRTSGGQETQYF,TRBD2,TRBJ2-5,TRBV6-5,NA
TGCGCCAGCAGTGAGTCGAAGGGGGAGCAGTACTTC,CASSESKGEQYF,NA,TRBJ2-7,TRBV10-1,NA
TGTGCCAGCAGTTTAGGACGGCCCTACGAGCAGTACTTC,CASSLGRPYEQYF,NA,TRBJ2-7,TRBV27,NA
TGTGCCAGCTCACCAGGGATTTCAAAAAACATTCAGTACTTC,CASSPGISKNIQYF,NA,TRBJ2-4,TRBV18,NA
TGCGCCAGCAGCTTGACTAGCGGGGGGGAAGAGACCCAGTACTTC,CASSLTSGGEETQYF,TRBD2,TRBJ2-5,TRBV5-1,NA
TGCGCCAGCAGCCAGGGGGGCTCTGGGGCCAACGTCCTGACTTTC,CASSQGGSGANVLTF,NA,TRBJ2-6,TRBV4-1,NA
TGTGCCAGCAGCGTATATACCGTCGGAAACACCATATATTTT,CASSVYTVGNTIYF,NA,TRBJ1-3,TRBV9,NA
TGCGCCAGCAAAGCGGGGGGCACAGATACGCAGTATTTT,CASKAGGTDTQYF,TRBD2,TRBJ2-3,TRBV5-1,NA
TGTGCCAGCAGCATCGGGACAGGGGTGGGGATAGAGCAGTACTTC,CASSIGTGVGIEQYF,TRBD1,TRBJ2-7,TRBV7-2,NA
TGTGCCAGCAGCTCCGGGACTAGCGGGGTCACGGCCAAAAACATTCAGTACTTC,CASSSGTSGVTAKNIQYF,TRBD2,TRBJ2-4,TRBV14,NA
TGTGCCAGCACTCCGGGTCGTCCTGAAGCTTTCTTT,CASTPGRPEAFF,NA,TRBJ1-1,TRBV2,NA
TGTGCCAGCAGTGAAGGGACGGGTATGGAGCCCCAGCATTTT,CASSEGTGMEPQHF,NA,TRBJ1-5,TRBV6-4,NA
TGTGCCAGCAGTGAAAAGGGGGAAGGAGATACGCAGTATTTT,CASSEKGEGDTQYF,NA,TRBJ2-3,TRBV6-4,once
TGTGCCTGCCGTGGGTTCTCCGACTATGGCTACACCTTC,CACRGFSDYGYTF,NA,TRBJ1-2,TRBV27,NA
TGTGCCAGTAGTAGGGGTAGTGTGACTGAAGCTTTCTTT,CASSRGSVTEAFF,NA,TRBJ1-1,TRBV19,NA
TGTGCCAGCAGTTTGTCCACAGCTAATTATCAGCCCCAGCATTTT,CASSLSTANYQPQHF,NA,TRBJ1-5,TRBV28,NA
TGTGCCAGCAGCTTAGGAGGGCCCGTAGTGGGGGAGACCCAGTACTTC,CASSLGGPVVGETQYF,NA,TRBJ2-5,TRBV11-3,NA
TGTGCCAGTAGTATCCGGGGGTGGATCACAGATACGCAGTATTTT,CASSIRGWITDTQYF,NA,TRBJ2-3,TRBV19,NA
TGTGCCAGCAGCTTGGACGGCGGGGGGGCAGAGACCCAGTACTTC,CASSLDGGGAETQYF,TRBD2,TRBJ2-5,TRBV5-4,NA
TGTGCCAGTAGTAGAGAACTAGCGTCAGGGCAGTTCTTC,CASSRELASGQFF,TRBD2,TRBJ2-1,TRBV19,NA
TGTGCCAGCTCGGTCGGCACTAATGAAAAACTGTTTTTT,CASSVGTNEKLFF,NA,TRBJ1-4,TRBV18,NA
TGTGCCAGCAGCTTAGTAGGTCTAGCGGGGGGCAATGAGCAGTTCTTC,CASSLVGLAGGNEQFF,TRBD2,TRBJ2-1,TRBV7-2,NA
TGTGCCAGCAGCTTTCTTGGCGGCCCGGGGGCACCCCTCCACTTT,CASSFLGGPGAPLHF,NA,TRBJ1-6,TRBV5-6,NA
TGTGCCAGCAGCTTGACTAGTTACGGAGAGACCCAGTACTTC,CASSLTSYGETQYF,NA,TRBJ2-5,TRBV14,NA
TGCGCCAGCAGCCACCCCATACTGACAGGCGGAAACACCATATATTTT,CASSHPILTGGNTIYF,NA,TRBJ1-3,TRBV4-1,NA
TGTGCCACCAGTGACCCATCCGGGACAGGGGACTACGAGCAGTACTTC,CATSDPSGTGDYEQYF,TRBD1,TRBJ2-7,TRBV24-1,NA
TGTGCCAGCAGCTTCAGCCGGGGGCAGCAGTATTTT,CASSFSRGQQYF,NA,TRBJ2-3,TRBV5-6,NA
TGTGCCAGCAGCGTAGAGGGGGATACGCAGTATTTT,CASSVEGDTQYF,NA,TRBJ2-3,TRBV9,NA
TGTGCCAGCACCCTGCCGCCCCTGGATACGCAGTATTTT,CASTLPPLDTQYF,NA,TRBJ2-3,TRBV28,NA
TGTGCCAGCAGCCATGGAGCAGCCGGCGATACGCAGTATTTT,CASSHGAAGDTQYF,NA,TRBJ2-3,TRBV14,NA
TGTGCCAGCAGTTACGGGGTCGAAGTACCTGAGACCCAGTACTTC,CASSYGVEVPETQYF,NA,TRBJ2-5,TRBV6-5,NA
TGTGCCGGACAGGACAGGCCCTACGAGCAGTACTTC,CAGQDRPYEQYF,TRBD1,TRBJ2-7,TRBV2,NA
TGTGCCACCGAAAAGACGACAGGGGCGGAAGATACGCAGTATTTT,CATEKTTGAEDTQYF,TRBD1,TRBJ2-3,TRBV10-3,NA
TGCGCCAGCAGCCAAGGCACACAGCAAACTAATGAAAAACTGTTTTTT,CASSQGTQQTNEKLFF,NA,TRBJ1-4,TRBV4-3,NA
TGTGCCAGCAGGGACAGTCCGTCCGGGGAGCTGTTTTTT,CASRDSPSGELFF,NA,TRBJ2-2,TRBV6-5,NA